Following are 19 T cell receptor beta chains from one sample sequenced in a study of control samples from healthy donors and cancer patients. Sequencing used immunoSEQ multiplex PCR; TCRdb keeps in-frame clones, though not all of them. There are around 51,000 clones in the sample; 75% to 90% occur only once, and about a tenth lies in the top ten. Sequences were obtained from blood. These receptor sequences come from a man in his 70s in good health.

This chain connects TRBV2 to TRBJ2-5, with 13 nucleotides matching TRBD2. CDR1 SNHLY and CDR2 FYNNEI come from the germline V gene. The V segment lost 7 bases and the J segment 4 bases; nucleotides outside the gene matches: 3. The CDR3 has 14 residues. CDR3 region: CASTRLAGGETQYF. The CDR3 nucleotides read TGTGCCAGCACCCGACTAGCGGGAGGAGAGACCCAGTACTTC.

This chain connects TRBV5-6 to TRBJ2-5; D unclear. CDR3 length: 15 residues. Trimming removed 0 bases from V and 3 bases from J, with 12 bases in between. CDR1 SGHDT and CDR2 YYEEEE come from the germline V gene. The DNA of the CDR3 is TGTGCCAGCAGCTTGGTCAGATACACCGAAGAGACCCAGTACTTC. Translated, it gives CASSLVRYTEETQYF.

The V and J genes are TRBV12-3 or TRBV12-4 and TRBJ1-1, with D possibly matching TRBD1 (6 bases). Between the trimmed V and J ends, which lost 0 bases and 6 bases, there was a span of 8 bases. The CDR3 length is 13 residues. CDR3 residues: CASSLAGAPEAFF. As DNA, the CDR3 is TGTGCCAGCAGTTTAGCGGGGGCCCCTGAAGCTTTCTTT.

CDR3 loop: CASSLGARSAGETQYF. CDR3 in DNA: TGTGCCAGCAGCTTGGGGGCCCGTTCGGCAGGAGAGACCCAGTACTTC. This chain uses TRBV5-6 with TRBJ2-5, with D unresolved. CDR1 and CDR2 (germline): SGHDT, YYEEEE. Trimming took off 0 bases at V and 4 bases at J, with 16 bases between the two ends. This CDR3 has 16 amino acids.

This CDR3 is CASSGGQGVRTQYF. The CDR3 nucleotides read TGTGCCAGCAGCGGCGGACAAGGGGTTAGAACGCAGTATTTT. V gene TRBV5-8 combines with J gene TRBJ2-3; a weak D match, TRBD1 (5 bases). V lost 4 bases and J lost 9, with 18 bases in between. This CDR3 contains 14 residues. Germline V gene data show CDR1 as SGHTS and CDR2 as YDEGEE.

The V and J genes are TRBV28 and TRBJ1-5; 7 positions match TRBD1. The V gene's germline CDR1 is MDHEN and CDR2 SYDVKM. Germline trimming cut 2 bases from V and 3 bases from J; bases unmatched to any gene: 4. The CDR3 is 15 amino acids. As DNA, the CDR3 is TGTGCCAGCAGTTTAGCAGGGACAGCCAATCAGCCCCAGCATTTT. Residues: CASSLAGTANQPQHF.

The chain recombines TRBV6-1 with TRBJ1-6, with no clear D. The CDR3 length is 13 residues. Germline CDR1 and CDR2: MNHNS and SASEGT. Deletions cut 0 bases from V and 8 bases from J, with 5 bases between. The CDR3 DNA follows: TGTGCCAGCAGTGAAGCGTACCATTCACCCCTCCACTTT. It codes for CASSEAYHSPLHF.

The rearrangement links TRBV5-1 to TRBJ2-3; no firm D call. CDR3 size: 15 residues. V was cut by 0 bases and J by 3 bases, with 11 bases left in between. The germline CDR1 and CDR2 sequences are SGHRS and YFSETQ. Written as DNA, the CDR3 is TGCGCCAGCAGCTTGGAGGGCCTGGGAACAGATACGCAGTATTTT. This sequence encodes CASSLEGLGTDTQYF.

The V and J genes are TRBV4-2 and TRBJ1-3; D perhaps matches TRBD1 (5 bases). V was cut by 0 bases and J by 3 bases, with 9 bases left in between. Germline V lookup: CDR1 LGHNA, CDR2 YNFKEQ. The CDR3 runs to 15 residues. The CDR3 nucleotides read TGTGCCAGCAGCCAAGAGGGGACTGTTGGAAACACCATATATTTT. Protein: CASSQEGTVGNTIYF.

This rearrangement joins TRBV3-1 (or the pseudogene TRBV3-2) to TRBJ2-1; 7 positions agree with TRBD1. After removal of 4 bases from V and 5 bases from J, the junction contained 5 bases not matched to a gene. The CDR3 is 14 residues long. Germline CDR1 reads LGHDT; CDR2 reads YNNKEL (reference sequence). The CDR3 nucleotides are TGTGCCAGCAGCCCTTATACAGGGGACAATGAGCAGTTCTTC. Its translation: CASSPYTGDNEQFF.

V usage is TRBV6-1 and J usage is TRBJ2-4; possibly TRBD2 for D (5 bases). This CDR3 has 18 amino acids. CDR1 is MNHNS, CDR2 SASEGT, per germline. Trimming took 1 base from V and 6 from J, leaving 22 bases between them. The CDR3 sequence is CASSEGEKQTLFGNIQYF. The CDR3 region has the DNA TGTGCCAGCAGTGAAGGGGAGAAGCAGACACTCTTTGGAAACATTCAGTACTTC.

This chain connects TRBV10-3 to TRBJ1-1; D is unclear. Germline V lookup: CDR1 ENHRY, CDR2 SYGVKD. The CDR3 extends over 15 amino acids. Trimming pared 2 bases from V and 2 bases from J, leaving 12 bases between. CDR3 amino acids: CAISERSAVNTEAFF. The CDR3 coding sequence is TGTGCCATCAGTGAGAGGTCCGCCGTTAACACTGAAGCTTTCTTT.

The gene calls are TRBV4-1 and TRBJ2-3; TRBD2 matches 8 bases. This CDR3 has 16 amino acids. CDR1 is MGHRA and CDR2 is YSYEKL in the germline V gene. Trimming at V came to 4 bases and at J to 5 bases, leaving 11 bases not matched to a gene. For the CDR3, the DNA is TGCGCCAGCAGCCCCTTCGGGGGGGGCCGAAAAGATACGCAGTATTTT. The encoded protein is CASSPFGGGRKDTQYF.

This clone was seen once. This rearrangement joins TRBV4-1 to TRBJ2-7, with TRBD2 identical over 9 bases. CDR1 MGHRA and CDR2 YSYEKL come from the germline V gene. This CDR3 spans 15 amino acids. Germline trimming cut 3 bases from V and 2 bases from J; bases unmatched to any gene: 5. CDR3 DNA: TGCGCCAGCAGCCAGGAGCGGGGGGTCGCCTACGAGCAGTACTTC. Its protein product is CASSQERGVAYEQYF.

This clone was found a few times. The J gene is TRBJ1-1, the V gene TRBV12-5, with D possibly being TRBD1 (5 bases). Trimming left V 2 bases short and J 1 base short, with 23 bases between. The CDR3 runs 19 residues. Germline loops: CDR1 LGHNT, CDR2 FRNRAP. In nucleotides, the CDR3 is TGTGCTAGTGGTTTGTTAGCGGGACCGGGCATTCGTCGGAACACTGAAGCTTTCTTT. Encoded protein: CASGLLAGPGIRRNTEAFF.

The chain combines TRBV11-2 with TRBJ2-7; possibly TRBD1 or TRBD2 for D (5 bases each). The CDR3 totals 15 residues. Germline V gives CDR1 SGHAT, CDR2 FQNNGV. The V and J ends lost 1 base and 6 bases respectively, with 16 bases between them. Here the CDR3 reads CASSLGGATVFEQYF. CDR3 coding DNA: TGTGCCAGCAGCTTAGGAGGGGCTACGGTTTTCGAGCAGTACTTC.

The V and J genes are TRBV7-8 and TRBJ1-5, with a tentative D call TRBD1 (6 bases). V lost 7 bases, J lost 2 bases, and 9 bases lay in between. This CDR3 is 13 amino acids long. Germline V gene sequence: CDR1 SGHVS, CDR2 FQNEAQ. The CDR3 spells CASTDRGNQPQHF. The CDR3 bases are TGTGCCAGCACGGACAGAGGCAATCAGCCCCAGCATTTT.

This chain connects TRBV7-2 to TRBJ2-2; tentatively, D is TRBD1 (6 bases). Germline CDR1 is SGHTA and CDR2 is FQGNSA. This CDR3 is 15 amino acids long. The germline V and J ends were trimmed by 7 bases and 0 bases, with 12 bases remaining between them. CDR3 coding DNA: TGTGCCAGCAACTCAGGACAGACGAACACCGGGGAGCTGTTTTTT. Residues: CASNSGQTNTGELFF.

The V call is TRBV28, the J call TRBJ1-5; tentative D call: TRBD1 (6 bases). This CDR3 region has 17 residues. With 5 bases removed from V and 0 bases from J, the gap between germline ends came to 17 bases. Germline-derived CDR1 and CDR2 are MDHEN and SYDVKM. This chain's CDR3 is CASSPSRGLVSNQPQHF. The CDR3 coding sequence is TGTGCCAGCAGTCCCTCCAGGGGACTGGTTAGCAATCAGCCCCAGCATTTT. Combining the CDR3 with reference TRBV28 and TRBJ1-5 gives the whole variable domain DVKVTQSSRYLVKRTGEKVFLECVQDMDHENMFWYRQDPGLGLRLIYFSYDVKMKEKGDIPEGYSVSREKKERFSLILESASTNQTSMYLCASSPSRGLVSNQPQHFGDGTRLSIL.